This T cell receptor beta chain was obtained from a study of cytomegalovirus exposure and HLA in healthy donors. Some clones are missing from TCRdb's copy, which holds only in-frame ones; the method was immunoSEQ multiplex PCR. The sample contains tens of thousands of clones, under 95% of which appear only once. The CDR3 is 15 residues long. Trimming stripped 0 bases from V and 0 bases from J, with 9 bases between. Germline CDR1 and CDR2: SGHDN and FVKESK. This sequence originates from a woman in her 30s in good health and CMV-seronegative. V is TRBV14 and J is TRBJ2-7; D gene unclear. Material for sequencing was PBMCs. The CDR3 nucleotides are TGTGCCAGCAGCCAAGAGAGTATCCCCTCCTACGAGCAGTACTTC. Translated, it gives CASSQESIPSYEQYF. Drawing the rest from reference TRBV14 and TRBJ2-7, the complete variable domain is EAGVTQFPSHSVIEKGQTVTLRCDPISGHDNLYWYRRVMGKEIKFLLHFVKESKQDESGMPNNRFLAERTGGTYSTLKVQPAELEDSGVYFCASSQESIPSYEQYFGPGTRLTVT.